This T cell receptor (beta chain) originates from a study of T-cell memory formation after mild COVID-19. Turning to the study itself: Largely, TCR clusters stayed within a single donor.

General study findings and limits: Second-wave clones reaching peak frequency on day 37 lacked confirmed SARS-CoV-2 specificity. From day 15 to 85, contracting clones were balanced between CD4 and CD8, whereas later expanders leaned toward CD4+.

The CDR3 is 16 residues long. Germline lookup yields CDR1 SNHLY and CDR2 FYNNEI. Trimming took 6 bases from V and 10 from J; bases not matched to a gene: 19. TCR alpha and TCR beta cDNA libraries carrying sample barcodes and UMIs came from 5'RACE with constant-segment primers. TCRdb re-analysed the 5' RACE reads in MiXCR, keeping a single row per CDR3 protein. The sample shows more than 400,000 distinct CDR3 sequences, 15% to 20% of them seen only once. This clonotype was seen only a few times. The antigen is unknown. The sequence was collected from an adult woman who had mild COVID-19 (a few samples of this study predate the infection). Cell type and time point are not known. This sequence joins TRBV2 and TRBJ1-1, with TRBD1 matching over 8 bases. The sample was PBMCs or a T cell subset sorted from them (not recorded which). CDR3 protein: CASSRNLGAGGIGAFF. In nucleotides, the CDR3 is TGTGCCAGCAGCCGAAACCTGGGCGCAGGGGGCATCGGAGCTTTCTTT.